The rows below give T cell receptor beta chains drawn from one sample of a study of OX40 agonist ivuxolimab in advanced cancers. Using immunoSEQ multiplex PCR, the repertoire was profiled, and TCRdb retains in-frame clones only, with some absent. Of about 79,000 clones detected, around 90% appear once; the ten largest clones hold approximately 7.7%. The sample here was CD4+ or CD8+ T cells sorted from blood, taken in a trial of the OX40 agonist ivuxolimab. The receptor set was obtained from an adult with an advanced solid tumor such as melanoma, head and neck, liver or kidney cancer. CDR3s include the opening cysteine and the closing phenylalanine or tryptophan. The order of the fields is V gene, clone size, J gene, D gene, CDR3 protein, CDR3 DNA. A D gene is named only where the DNA matches it firmly. The size field is filled for only some rows; it gives once, few, many or a size class.

V gene: TRBV5-1; clone size: .; J gene: TRBJ1-1; D gene: .; CDR3 protein: CASSWGGEAFF; CDR3 DNA: TGCGCCAGCAGCTGGGGCGGTGAAGCTTTCTTT
V gene: TRBV19; clone size: .; J gene: TRBJ1-5; D gene: .; CDR3 protein: CASTSDRGQSSNQPQHF; CDR3 DNA: .
V gene: TRBV27; clone size: .; J gene: TRBJ2-3; D gene: .; CDR3 protein: CASSYLTDTQYF; CDR3 DNA: TGTGCCAGCAGTTATCTCACAGATACGCAGTATTTT
V gene: TRBV30; clone size: .; J gene: TRBJ1-3; D gene: .; CDR3 protein: CAWRVRGGAGNTIYF; CDR3 DNA: TGTGCCTGGAGGGTCCGGGGCGGAGCTGGAAACACCATATATTTT
V gene: TRBV4-1; clone size: .; J gene: TRBJ2-7; D gene: TRBD1; CDR3 protein: CASSQERRDRGHEQYF; CDR3 DNA: TGCGCCAGCAGCCAAGAAAGGAGGGACAGGGGCCACGAGCAGTACTTC
V gene: TRBV28; clone size: .; J gene: TRBJ1-2; D gene: .; CDR3 protein: CASSPQDSPFAYTF; CDR3 DNA: TGTGCCAGCAGTCCCCAGGACAGCCCCTTCGCCTACACCTTC
V gene: TRBV5-1; clone size: .; J gene: TRBJ1-5; D gene: .; CDR3 protein: CASSFRIGQPQHF; CDR3 DNA: TGCGCCAGCAGCTTCAGGATTGGCCAGCCCCAGCATTTT
V gene: TRBV6-4; clone size: .; J gene: TRBJ1-5; D gene: .; CDR3 protein: CASSDPPGTRGNQPQHF; CDR3 DNA: TGTGCCAGCAGTGATCCTCCGGGAACACGAGGCAATCAGCCCCAGCATTTT
V gene: TRBV30; clone size: .; J gene: TRBJ2-7; D gene: .; CDR3 protein: CASLRRDSSSYEQYF; CDR3 DNA: TGTGCCTCCCTCCGCCGGGACTCTAGCTCCTACGAGCAGTACTTC
V gene: TRBV5-6; clone size: .; J gene: TRBJ1-2; D gene: TRBD1; CDR3 protein: CASRRGQVYGYTF; CDR3 DNA: TGTGCCAGCAGGAGGGGACAGGTCTATGGCTACACCTTC
V gene: TRBV5-1; clone size: once; J gene: TRBJ1-4; D gene: .; CDR3 protein: CASAPGRGVNEKLFF; CDR3 DNA: TGCGCCAGCGCTCCCGGCCGGGGGGTTAATGAAAAACTGTTTTTT
V gene: TRBV28; clone size: .; J gene: TRBJ1-2; D gene: .; CDR3 protein: CASSAPGTGGYTF; CDR3 DNA: TGTGCCAGCAGTGCTCCCGGAACTGGGGGCTACACCTTC
V gene: TRBV9; clone size: .; J gene: TRBJ1-2; D gene: .; CDR3 protein: CASSVGGTYGYTF; CDR3 DNA: TGTGCCAGCAGCGTAGGAGGGACCTATGGCTACACCTTC
V gene: TRBV6-6; clone size: .; J gene: TRBJ2-5; D gene: TRBD2; CDR3 protein: CASSYGTSGSQTQYF; CDR3 DNA: TGTGCCAGCAGTTACGGGACTAGCGGGAGTCAGACCCAGTACTTC
V gene: TRBV4-2; clone size: .; J gene: TRBJ1-3; D gene: .; CDR3 protein: CASSLRGGSDNGNTIYF; CDR3 DNA: TGTGCCAGCAGCCTGAGGGGGGGAAGTGATAATGGAAACACCATATATTTT
V gene: TRBV7-8; clone size: .; J gene: TRBJ2-6; D gene: .; CDR3 protein: CASSNSRGASGANVLTF; CDR3 DNA: TGTGCCAGCAGCAATTCAAGGGGAGCGTCCGGGGCCAACGTCCTGACTTTC
V gene: TRBV6-4; clone size: .; J gene: TRBJ2-1; D gene: TRBD2; CDR3 protein: CASSVLAGSSYNEQFF; CDR3 DNA: TGTGCCAGCAGTGTCCTAGCGGGCAGCTCCTACAATGAGCAGTTCTTC
V gene: TRBV6-1; clone size: .; J gene: TRBJ2-1; D gene: TRBD1; CDR3 protein: CASVWTGRWNEQFF; CDR3 DNA: TGTGCCAGCGTTTGGACAGGGCGGTGGAATGAGCAGTTCTTC
V gene: TRBV11-2; clone size: few; J gene: TRBJ2-7; D gene: TRBD1; CDR3 protein: CASKGQGSYEQYF; CDR3 DNA: TGTGCCAGCAAAGGACAGGGGTCCTACGAGCAGTACTTC
V gene: TRBV13; clone size: .; J gene: TRBJ1-2; D gene: TRBD1; CDR3 protein: CASSSPRDRYGYTF; CDR3 DNA: TGTGCCAGCAGCTCCCCCCGGGACAGGTATGGCTACACCTTC
V gene: TRBV18; clone size: few; J gene: TRBJ2-7; D gene: TRBD2; CDR3 protein: CASSLTGGKRHEQYF; CDR3 DNA: TGTGCCAGCTCACTGACCGGGGGGAAACGCCACGAGCAGTACTTC
V gene: TRBV5-1; clone size: .; J gene: TRBJ2-5; D gene: TRBD1; CDR3 protein: CASSSRTGGTQYF; CDR3 DNA: TGCGCCAGCAGCTCCCGGACAGGGGGGACCCAGTACTTC
V gene: TRBV7-3; clone size: .; J gene: TRBJ2-4; D gene: TRBD2; CDR3 protein: CASSPRTSGRVAKNIQYF; CDR3 DNA: TGTGCCAGCAGCCCGCGGACTAGCGGGAGAGTAGCCAAAAACATTCAGTACTTC
V gene: TRBV5-1; clone size: .; J gene: TRBJ2-2; D gene: .; CDR3 protein: CASSLPGADTGELFF; CDR3 DNA: TGCGCCAGCAGCTTACCGGGGGCGGACACCGGGGAGCTGTTTTTT
V gene: TRBV2; clone size: .; J gene: TRBJ2-5; D gene: TRBD1; CDR3 protein: CASSGGQGGIQETQYF; CDR3 DNA: TGTGCCAGCAGTGGTGGACAGGGGGGGATCCAAGAGACCCAGTACTTC
V gene: TRBV7-2; clone size: .; J gene: TRBJ2-6; D gene: .; CDR3 protein: CASSPRTVTGANVLTF; CDR3 DNA: TGTGCCAGCAGCCCCCGGACAGTGACTGGGGCCAACGTCCTGACTTTC
V gene: TRBV30; clone size: .; J gene: TRBJ2-3; D gene: TRBD1; CDR3 protein: CAWSVLRGTDTQYF; CDR3 DNA: TGTGCCTGGAGTGTACTCAGGGGGACAGATACGCAGTATTTT
V gene: TRBV29-1; clone size: .; J gene: TRBJ2-1; D gene: TRBD2; CDR3 protein: CSVTGTSGRGGQFF; CDR3 DNA: TGCAGCGTTACCGGGACTAGCGGGAGAGGAGGGCAGTTCTTC
V gene: TRBV4-2; clone size: .; J gene: TRBJ2-5; D gene: .; CDR3 protein: CASSQRQETQYF; CDR3 DNA: TGTGCCAGCAGCCAGCGGCAGGAGACCCAGTACTTC
V gene: TRBV2; clone size: .; J gene: TRBJ1-2; D gene: TRBD1; CDR3 protein: CASRTGNGYTF; CDR3 DNA: TGTGCCAGCAGGACAGGGAACGGCTACACCTTC
V gene: TRBV18; clone size: few; J gene: TRBJ1-1; D gene: .; CDR3 protein: CASSPRKLQNTEAFF; CDR3 DNA: TGTGCCAGCTCACCACGGAAGCTCCAGAACACTGAAGCTTTCTTT
V gene: TRBV5-1; clone size: .; J gene: TRBJ2-7; D gene: TRBD1; CDR3 protein: CASSGKTGASSYEQYF; CDR3 DNA: TGCGCCAGCAGCGGCAAGACAGGGGCCAGCTCCTACGAGCAGTACTTC
V gene: TRBV7-3; clone size: .; J gene: TRBJ2-7; D gene: .; CDR3 protein: CASSLTAGGSYEQYF; CDR3 DNA: TGTGCCAGCAGCTTAACTGCCGGGGGCTCCTACGAGCAGTACTTC
V gene: TRBV27; clone size: .; J gene: TRBJ2-7; D gene: .; CDR3 protein: CASSFGAGVLYEQYF; CDR3 DNA: TGTGCCAGCAGTTTTGGGGCAGGAGTGCTCTACGAGCAGTACTTC
V gene: TRBV25-1; clone size: .; J gene: TRBJ1-3; D gene: .; CDR3 protein: CASRGNTIYF; CDR3 DNA: TGTGCCAGCAGAGGAAACACCATATATTTT
V gene: TRBV19; clone size: .; J gene: TRBJ2-3; D gene: .; CDR3 protein: CASSSRRGTDTQYF; CDR3 DNA: TGTGCCAGTAGCAGCAGGCGGGGCACAGATACGCAGTATTTT
V gene: TRBV5-1; clone size: .; J gene: TRBJ1-5; D gene: .; CDR3 protein: CASSLAGQFNQPQHF; CDR3 DNA: TGCGCCAGCAGCTTGGCAGGGCAGTTCAACCAGCCCCAGCATTTT
V gene: TRBV5-8; clone size: .; J gene: TRBJ1-3; D gene: .; CDR3 protein: CASSLGHSGNTIYF; CDR3 DNA: TGTGCCAGCAGCTTGGGACACTCTGGAAACACCATATATTTT
V gene: TRBV28; clone size: .; J gene: TRBJ2-6; D gene: .; CDR3 protein: CASSPHPARTGANVLTF; CDR3 DNA: TGTGCCAGCAGTCCCCACCCTGCCAGAACTGGGGCCAACGTCCTGACTTTC
V gene: TRBV5-1; clone size: .; J gene: TRBJ2-7; D gene: .; CDR3 protein: CASSTDTFGEQYF; CDR3 DNA: TGCGCCAGCAGCACGGACACTTTTGGCGAGCAGTACTTC
V gene: TRBV11-2; clone size: .; J gene: TRBJ2-3; D gene: TRBD1; CDR3 protein: CASSVDRDTDTQYF; CDR3 DNA: TGTGCCAGCAGCGTGGACAGGGACACAGATACGCAGTATTTT
V gene: TRBV2; clone size: .; J gene: TRBJ2-2; D gene: .; CDR3 protein: CASSEWGNTGELFF; CDR3 DNA: TGTGCCAGCAGTGAATGGGGGAACACCGGGGAGCTGTTTTTT
V gene: TRBV7-3; clone size: .; J gene: TRBJ2-3; D gene: TRBD2; CDR3 protein: CASSLKLAGAGTQYF; CDR3 DNA: TGTGCCAGCAGCTTAAAACTAGCGGGAGCGGGTACGCAGTATTTT
V gene: TRBV11-2; clone size: .; J gene: TRBJ2-5; D gene: .; CDR3 protein: CASSLHSGTQYF; CDR3 DNA: TGTGCCAGCAGCCTCCATTCCGGAACCCAGTACTTC
V gene: TRBV5-1; clone size: .; J gene: TRBJ1-1; D gene: .; CDR3 protein: CASSLANLNTEAFF; CDR3 DNA: TGCGCCAGCAGCTTGGCAAACCTGAACACTGAAGCTTTCTTT
V gene: TRBV6-5; clone size: .; J gene: TRBJ1-5; D gene: .; CDR3 protein: CASSRDSIMQPQHF; CDR3 DNA: TGTGCCAGCAGTCGCGACAGTATTATGCAGCCCCAGCATTTT
V gene: TRBV2; clone size: few; J gene: TRBJ1-2; D gene: TRBD1; CDR3 protein: CASSESGTGYGYTF; CDR3 DNA: TGTGCCAGCAGTGAATCGGGGACAGGGTATGGCTACACCTTC
V gene: TRBV18; clone size: .; J gene: TRBJ2-2; D gene: .; CDR3 protein: CASSPRTIAGELFF; CDR3 DNA: TGTGCCAGCTCACCCCGGACTATCGCCGGGGAGCTGTTTTTT
V gene: TRBV5-6; clone size: .; J gene: TRBJ2-7; D gene: .; CDR3 protein: CASSTGTLREQYF; CDR3 DNA: TGTGCCAGCAGCACCGGGACTCTTCGCGAGCAGTACTTC
V gene: TRBV14; clone size: .; J gene: TRBJ2-7; D gene: .; CDR3 protein: CASSQEGLSRVYEQYF; CDR3 DNA: TGTGCCAGCAGCCAAGAGGGGCTATCAAGGGTCTACGAGCAGTACTTC
V gene: TRBV28; clone size: .; J gene: TRBJ2-7; D gene: .; CDR3 protein: CASSSTARRAYEQYF; CDR3 DNA: TGTGCCAGCAGTTCCACCGCGAGGCGGGCCTACGAGCAGTACTTC